This paragraph reports one T cell receptor beta chain. The entry originates in a study of blood T cell repertoires in COVID-19. At the level of the study: COVID-19 samples from acute and convalescent phases originated in the United States, Italy and Spain. Sources were T cells, B-cell-depleted T cells, or PBMCs; the material itself was cDNA or gDNA.

Under the authors' procedure: Reference gene primer amplification gave nucleated cell count estimates. Clones were sequenced by immunoSEQ multiplex PCR, and TCRdb holds only the in-frame ones, with some missing. That table supplies the V and J calls and clone size; D and trimming were determined from the DNA. The profile covers about 87,000 clones, with over 75% appearing a single time and more than 2% taken by the ten largest. The CDR3 contains 14 residues. Trimming removed 8 bases from V and 7 bases from J; junction bases left unmatched: 7. The germline V gene encodes CDR1 SNHLY and CDR2 FYNNEI. This TCR derives from a woman in her 70s with acute or convalescent COVID-19. V usage is TRBV2 and J usage is TRBJ2-2; 10 bases line up with TRBD1. Sequencing was done on a sample of peripheral blood. The chain's CDR3 is CASGMTGGGGELFF. CDR3 DNA sequence: TGTGCCAGCGGAATGACAGGGGGCGGCGGGGAGCTGTTTTTT.